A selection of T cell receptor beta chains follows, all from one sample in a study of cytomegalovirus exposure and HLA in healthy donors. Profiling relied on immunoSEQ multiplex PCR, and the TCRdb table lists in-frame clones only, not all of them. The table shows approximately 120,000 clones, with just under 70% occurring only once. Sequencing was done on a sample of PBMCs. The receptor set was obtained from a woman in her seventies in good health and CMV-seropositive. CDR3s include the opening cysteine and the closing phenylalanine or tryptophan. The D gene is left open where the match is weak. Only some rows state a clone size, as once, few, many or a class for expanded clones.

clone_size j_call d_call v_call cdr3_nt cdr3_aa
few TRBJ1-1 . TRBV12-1 TGTGCCAGCAGCTTAAAACAGGGAGGGAGGGGTGAAGCTTTCTTT CASSLKQGGRGEAFF
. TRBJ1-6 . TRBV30 TGTGCCTGGAGATATTCGGGGAATTCACCCCTCCACTTT CAWRYSGNSPLHF
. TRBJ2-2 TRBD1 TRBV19 TGTGCCAGTAGAATGGACAGGGGGGCCGGGGAGCTGTTTTTT CASRMDRGAGELFF
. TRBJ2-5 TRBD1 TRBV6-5 TGTGCCAGCAGTTACTCGACAGGACAGGGGCAAGAGACCCAGTACTTC CASSYSTGQGQETQYF
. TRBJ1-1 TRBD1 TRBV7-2 TGTGCCAGCAGCTTATACGCGCAGGGGGACACTGAAGCTTTCTTT CASSLYAQGDTEAFF
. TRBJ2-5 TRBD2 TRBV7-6 TGTGCCAGCAGCTCCCCGTTGCGACTAGCCGGAGAGACCCAGTACTTC CASSSPLRLAGETQYF
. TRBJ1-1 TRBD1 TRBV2 TGTGCCAGCAGTGGACAGGGGGGAAACACTGAAGCTTTCTTT CASSGQGGNTEAFF
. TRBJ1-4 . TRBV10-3 TGTGCCATCAGCCGGACTGCGGGTGAAAAACTGTTTTTT CAISRTAGEKLFF
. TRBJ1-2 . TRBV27 TGTGCCAGCAGACCACCTGGCGGTTACTATGGCTACACCTTC CASRPPGGYYGYTF
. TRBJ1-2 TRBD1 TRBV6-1 TGTGCCAGCAGTGAACCCGGACAGGGGGCCCATGGCTACACCTTC CASSEPGQGAHGYTF
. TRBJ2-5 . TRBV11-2 TGTGCCAGCAGCCGGGGTTCAGGAGAGACCCAGTACTTC CASSRGSGETQYF
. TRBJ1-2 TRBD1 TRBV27 TGTGCCAGCAGTCAACTGAGGACAGGGTCTAACTATGGCTACACCTTC CASSQLRTGSNYGYTF
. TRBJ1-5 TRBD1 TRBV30 TGTGCCTGGAGTGCCGGAGGGGGCTGGGGAAGCAATCAGCCCCAGCATTTT CAWSAGGGWGSNQPQHF
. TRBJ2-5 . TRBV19 TGTGCCAGTAGCCCCTTCCGCGGGGGCCTCCAAGAGACCCAGTACTTC CASSPFRGGLQETQYF
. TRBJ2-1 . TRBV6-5 TGTGCCAGCAGTAGTCCTAGTAGCCATGAGCAGTTCTTC CASSSPSSHEQFF
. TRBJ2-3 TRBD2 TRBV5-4 TGTGCCAGCAGCTCAGTAGCGGGGATCACAGATACGCAGTATTTT CASSSVAGITDTQYF
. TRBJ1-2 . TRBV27 TGTGCCAGCCGTGAAGTAAGCCGACAGGAAGGAGAGAGGAACTATGGCTACACCTTC CASREVSRQEGERNYGYTF
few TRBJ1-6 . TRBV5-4 TGTGCCAGCAGCTTGAAAGAGGGGGGGTTGTCACCCCTCCACTTT CASSLKEGGLSPLHF
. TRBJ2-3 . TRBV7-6 TGTGCCAGCAGCTTGCAGGGGGGTAGCACAGATACGCAGTATTTT CASSLQGGSTDTQYF
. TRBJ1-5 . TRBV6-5 TGTGCCAGCAGTCGGGACACCTACAGCAATCAGCCCCAGCATTTT CASSRDTYSNQPQHF
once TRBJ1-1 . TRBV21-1 TGTGCCAGCAGCAAAAAGGGGTCGAACACTGAAGCTTTCTTT CASSKKGSNTEAFF
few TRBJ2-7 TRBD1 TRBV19 TGTGCCAGTAGTTTAGGACAGGGAACCGAGCAGTACTTC CASSLGQGTEQYF
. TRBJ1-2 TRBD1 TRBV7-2 TGTGCCAGCAGCTTCGGGACAGGACCCTATGGCTACACCTTC CASSFGTGPYGYTF
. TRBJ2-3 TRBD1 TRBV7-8 TGTGCCAGCAGCCTGATGGGACAGCTATTCACAGATACGCAGTATTTT CASSLMGQLFTDTQYF
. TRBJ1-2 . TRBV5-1 TGCGCCAGCAGCTTGTTTATTAGTGGAGAGGTTGAGGGCTACACCTTC CASSLFISGEVEGYTF
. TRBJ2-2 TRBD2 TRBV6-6 TGTGCCAGCGTACCGGGGGGGCCGACCGGGGAGCTGTTTTTT CASVPGGPTGELFF
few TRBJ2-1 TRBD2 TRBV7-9 TGTGCCAGCAGCTTAGAGGCTAGCGGATACAATGAGCAGTTCTTC CASSLEASGYNEQFF
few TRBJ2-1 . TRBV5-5 TGTGCCAGCAGCTTGAATACGGCAAATACAGGCAATGAGCAGTTCTTC CASSLNTANTGNEQFF
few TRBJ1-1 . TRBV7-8 TGTGCCAGCAGCTTAGAGGGGTTTAACACTGAAGCTTTCTTT CASSLEGFNTEAFF
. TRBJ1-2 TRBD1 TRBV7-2 TGTGCCAGCAGCTTTACTTTGACGCAGGGGGCAGGGTACACCTTC CASSFTLTQGAGYTF
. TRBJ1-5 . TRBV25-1 TGTGCCAGCGGTAGATCGGGAAATCAGCCCCAGCATTTT CASGRSGNQPQHF
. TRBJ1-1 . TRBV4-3 TGCGCCAGCAGCCAAGCGCACAGGGAAACTGAAGCTTTCTTT CASSQAHRETEAFF
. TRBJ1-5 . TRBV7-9 TGTGCCAGCAGCTCGATGGTACAGGGGCCCCAGCATTTT CASSSMVQGPQHF
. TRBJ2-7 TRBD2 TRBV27 TGTGCCAGCAGCCACGGACTAGCGGGGGTATACGAGCAGTACTTC CASSHGLAGVYEQYF
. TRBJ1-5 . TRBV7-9 TGTGCCAGCAGCTTCGGGGAACCAAGCAATCAGCCCCAGCATTTT CASSFGEPSNQPQHF
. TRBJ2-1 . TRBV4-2 TGTGCCAGCAGCCAAGACGAACCTAGCGTAGCTAACCGGGGGCAGTTCTTC CASSQDEPSVANRGQFF
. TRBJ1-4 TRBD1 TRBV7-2 TGTGCCAGCAGCCCCGGGGACAGGGGCGCAACTAATGAAAAACTGTTTTTT CASSPGDRGATNEKLFF
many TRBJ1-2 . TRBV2 TGTGCCAGCAGTGAAGGTCGGGAGAGAGGAGAAGGCTACACCTTC CASSEGRERGEGYTF
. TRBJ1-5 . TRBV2 TGTGCCAGCAGTGATTGGGCAGATCAGCCCCAGCATTTT CASSDWADQPQHF
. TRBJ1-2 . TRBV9 TGTGCCAGCAGCCCAGGGAGGGTAGGCTACACCTTC CASSPGRVGYTF
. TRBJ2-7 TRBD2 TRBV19 TGTGCCAGTAGTATAGCCGCGAGCGGGGGCGCGAGGTACGAGCAGTACTTC CASSIAASGGARYEQYF
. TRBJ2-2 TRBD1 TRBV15 TGTGCCACCAGCAGATCCGACAGGGGGGGGGACACCGGGGAGCTGTTTTTT CATSRSDRGGDTGELFF
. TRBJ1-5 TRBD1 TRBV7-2 TGTGCCAGCAGCATACCCGGACAGGGCCCCAATCAGCCCCAGCATTTT CASSIPGQGPNQPQHF
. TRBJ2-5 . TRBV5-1 TGCGCCAGCAGCTTGGGGGACACCCTACAGACCCAGTACTTC CASSLGDTLQTQYF
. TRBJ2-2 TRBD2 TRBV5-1 TGCGCCAGCAGCATCGGACTAGAGAGGACCGGGGAGCTGTTTTTT CASSIGLERTGELFF
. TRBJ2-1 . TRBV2 TGTGCCAGCCTTGGGGTAGCGAGGAGCTCCTACAATGAGCAGTTCTTC CASLGVARSSYNEQFF
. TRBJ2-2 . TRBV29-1 TGCAGTACCCGCCGGGGTTCCACCGGGGAGCTGTTTTTT CSTRRGSTGELFF
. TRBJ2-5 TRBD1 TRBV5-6 TGTGCCAGCAGCTTGGCGGGACAGAGGGAGACCCAGTACTTC CASSLAGQRETQYF
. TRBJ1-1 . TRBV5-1 TGCGCCAGCAAAGACACGAACACTGAAGCTTTCTTT CASKDTNTEAFF
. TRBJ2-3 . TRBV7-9 TGTGCCAGCAGCCCGCCTAAGAGTCTTCTTTCTGATACGCAGTATTTT CASSPPKSLLSDTQYF
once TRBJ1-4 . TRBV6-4 TGTGCCAGCGGGCCTCCAGGTGCAACTAATGAAAAACTGTTTTTT CASGPPGATNEKLFF
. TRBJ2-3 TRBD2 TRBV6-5 TGTGCCAGCAGTTACGTGTTAGCGGGGAGCACAGATACGCAGTATTTT CASSYVLAGSTDTQYF